This T cell receptor (beta chain) was captured in a study of blood T cell repertoires in COVID-19. In Seattle, patients joined the study during active infection and were tracked longitudinally. In the original processing: Amplification from reference gene primers served as the basis for estimated nucleated cell counts. TCRdb's copy holds only in-frame clones and misses some; the assay was immunoSEQ multiplex PCR. V and J calls and clone size come straight from that table; D and trimming were deduced from the DNA. The table includes about half a million clones, about 88% detected once. From germline, CDR1 is LNHDA and CDR2 SQIVND (reference sequence). The CDR3 sequence is 15 residues long. With 3 bases clipped from V and 6 bases from J, the junction kept 7 bases outside the gene matches.

The sample consisted of peripheral blood. The clonotype was recovered from a man aged 18 to 29 with COVID-19, enrolled during active disease. The J gene is TRBJ2-3, the V gene TRBV19; TRBD2 agrees at 9 bases. The CDR3 sequence: CASSIAAGGSDTQYF. DNA for the CDR3: TGTGCCAGTAGTATCGCAGCGGGAGGTTCGGATACGCAGTATTTT.